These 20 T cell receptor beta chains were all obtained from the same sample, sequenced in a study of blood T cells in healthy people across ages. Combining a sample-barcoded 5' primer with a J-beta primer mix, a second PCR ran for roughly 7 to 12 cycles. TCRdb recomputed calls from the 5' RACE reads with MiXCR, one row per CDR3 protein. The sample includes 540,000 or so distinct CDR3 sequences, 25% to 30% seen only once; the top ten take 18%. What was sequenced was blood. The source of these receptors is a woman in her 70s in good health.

CDR3 protein: CSAIRDMNTEAFF. The DNA for the CDR3 is TGCAGTGCTATCAGGGACATGAACACTGAAGCTTTCTTT. The rearrangement joins TRBV20-1 to TRBJ1-1, with D perhaps TRBD1 (6 bases). CDR3 length: 13 amino acids. Germline V gene lookup returns CDR1 DFQATT and CDR2 SNEGSKA (reference sequence). The V and J ends lost 4 bases and 0 bases respectively, with 9 bases between them.

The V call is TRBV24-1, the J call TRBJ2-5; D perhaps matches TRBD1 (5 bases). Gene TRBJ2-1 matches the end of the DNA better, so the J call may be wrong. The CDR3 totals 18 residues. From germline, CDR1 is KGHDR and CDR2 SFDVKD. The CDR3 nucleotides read TGTGCCACCAGTGATTCCAACTGGGGCAAAGGGCGCTACAATGAGCAGTTCTTC. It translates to CATSDSNWGKGRYNEQFF.

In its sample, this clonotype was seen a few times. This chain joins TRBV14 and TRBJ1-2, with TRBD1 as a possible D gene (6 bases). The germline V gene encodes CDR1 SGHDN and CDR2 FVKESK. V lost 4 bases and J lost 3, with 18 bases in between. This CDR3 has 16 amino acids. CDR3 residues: CASSPNLPRTDYGYTF. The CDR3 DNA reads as TGTGCCAGCAGCCCCAATCTTCCTAGGACAGACTATGGCTACACCTTC. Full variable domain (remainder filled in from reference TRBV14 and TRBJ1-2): EAGVTQFPSHSVIEKGQTVTLRCDPISGHDNLYWYRRVMGKEIKFLLHFVKESKQDESGMPNNRFLAERTGGTYSTLKVQPAELEDSGVYFCASSPNLPRTDYGYTFGSGTRLTVV.

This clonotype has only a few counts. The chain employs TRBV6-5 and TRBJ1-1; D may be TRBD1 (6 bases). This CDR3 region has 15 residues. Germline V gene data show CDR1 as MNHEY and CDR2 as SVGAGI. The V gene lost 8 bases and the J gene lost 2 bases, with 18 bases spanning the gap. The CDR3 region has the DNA TGTGCCAGCTCAGGGGAGGGAGACGGAAACACTGAAGCTTTCTTT. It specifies CASSGEGDGNTEAFF.

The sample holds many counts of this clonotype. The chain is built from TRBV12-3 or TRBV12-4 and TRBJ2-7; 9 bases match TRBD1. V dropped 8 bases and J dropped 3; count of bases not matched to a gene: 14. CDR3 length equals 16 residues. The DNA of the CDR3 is TGTGCCAGCGGATCAAGTGGGACAGGGCTTTACTACGAGCAGTACTTC. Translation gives CASGSSGTGLYYEQYF.

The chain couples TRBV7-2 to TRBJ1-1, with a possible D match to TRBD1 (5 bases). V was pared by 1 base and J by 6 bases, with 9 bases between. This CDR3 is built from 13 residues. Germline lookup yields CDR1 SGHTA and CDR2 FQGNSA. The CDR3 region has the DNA TGTGCCAGCAGCTTAGACAGGATCTCTGAAGCTTTCTTT. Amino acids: CASSLDRISEAFF.

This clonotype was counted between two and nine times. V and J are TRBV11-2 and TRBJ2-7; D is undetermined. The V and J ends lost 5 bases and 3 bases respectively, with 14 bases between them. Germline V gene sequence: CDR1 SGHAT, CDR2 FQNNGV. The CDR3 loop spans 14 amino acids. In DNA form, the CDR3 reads TGTGCCAGCAGCGGCGGTGGCCCGCGCTACGAGCAGTACTTC. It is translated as CASSGGGPRYEQYF.

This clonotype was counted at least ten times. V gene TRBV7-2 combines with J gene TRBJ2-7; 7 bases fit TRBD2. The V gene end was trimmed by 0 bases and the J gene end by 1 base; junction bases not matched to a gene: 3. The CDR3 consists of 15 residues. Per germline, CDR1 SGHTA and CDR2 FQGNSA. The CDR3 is CASSLALAASYEQYF. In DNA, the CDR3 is TGTGCCAGCAGCTTAGCCCTAGCGGCTTCCTACGAGCAGTACTTC.

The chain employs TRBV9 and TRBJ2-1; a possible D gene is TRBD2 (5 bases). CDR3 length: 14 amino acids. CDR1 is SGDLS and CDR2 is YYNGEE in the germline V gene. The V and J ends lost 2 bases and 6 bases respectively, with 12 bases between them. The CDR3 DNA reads TGTGCCAGCAGCGTCGGGGAGAGGCTCAATGAGCAGTTCTTC. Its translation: CASSVGERLNEQFF.

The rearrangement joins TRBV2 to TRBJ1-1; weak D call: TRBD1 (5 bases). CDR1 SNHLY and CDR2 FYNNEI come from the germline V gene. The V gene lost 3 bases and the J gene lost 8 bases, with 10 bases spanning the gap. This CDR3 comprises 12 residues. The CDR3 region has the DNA TGTGCCAGCAGTGATGGGGGAGGGGAAGCTTTCTTT. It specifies CASSDGGGEAFF.

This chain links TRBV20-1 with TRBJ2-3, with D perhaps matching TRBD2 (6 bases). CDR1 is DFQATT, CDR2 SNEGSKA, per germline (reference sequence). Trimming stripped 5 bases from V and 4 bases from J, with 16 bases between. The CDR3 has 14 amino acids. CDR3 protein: CSAQESSASDTQYF. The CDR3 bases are TGCAGTGCTCAAGAGTCTAGCGCCTCAGATACGCAGTATTTT.

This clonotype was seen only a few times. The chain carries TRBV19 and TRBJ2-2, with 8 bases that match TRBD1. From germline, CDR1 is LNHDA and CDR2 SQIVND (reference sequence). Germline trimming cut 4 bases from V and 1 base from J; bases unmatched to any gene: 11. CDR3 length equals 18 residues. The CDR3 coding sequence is TGTGCCAGTAGTACAAGGACAGGGTATAGATGGAACACCGGGGAGCTGTTTTTT. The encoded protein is CASSTRTGYRWNTGELFF.

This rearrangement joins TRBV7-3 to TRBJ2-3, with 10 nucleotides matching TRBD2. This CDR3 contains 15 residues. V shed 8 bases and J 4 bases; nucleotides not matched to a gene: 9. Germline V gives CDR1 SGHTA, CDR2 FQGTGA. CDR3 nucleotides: TGTGCCAGCTGCTATAGCGGGGGGTCCCCAGATACGCAGTATTTT. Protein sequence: CASCYSGGSPDTQYF.

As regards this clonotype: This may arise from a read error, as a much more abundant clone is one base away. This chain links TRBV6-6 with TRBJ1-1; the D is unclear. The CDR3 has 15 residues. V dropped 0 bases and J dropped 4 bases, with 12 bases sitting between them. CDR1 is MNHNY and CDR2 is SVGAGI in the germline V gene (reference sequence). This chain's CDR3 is CASSYSLLWGTEAFF. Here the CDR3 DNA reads TGTGCCAGCAGTTACTCGCTCCTATGGGGCACTGAAGCTTTCTTT.

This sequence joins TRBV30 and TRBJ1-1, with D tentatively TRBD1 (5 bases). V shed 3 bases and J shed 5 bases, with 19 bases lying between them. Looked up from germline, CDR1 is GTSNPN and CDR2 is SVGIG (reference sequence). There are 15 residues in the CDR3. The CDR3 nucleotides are TGTGCCTGGAGACCCCCGGGACGGGCGATGACTGAAGCTTTCTTT. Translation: CAWRPPGRAMTEAFF.

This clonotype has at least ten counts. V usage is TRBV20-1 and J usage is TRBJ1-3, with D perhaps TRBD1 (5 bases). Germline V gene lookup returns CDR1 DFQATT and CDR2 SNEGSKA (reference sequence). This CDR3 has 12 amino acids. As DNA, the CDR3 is TGCAGCGCCCGGACATCTGGAAACACCATATATTTT. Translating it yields CSARTSGNTIYF.

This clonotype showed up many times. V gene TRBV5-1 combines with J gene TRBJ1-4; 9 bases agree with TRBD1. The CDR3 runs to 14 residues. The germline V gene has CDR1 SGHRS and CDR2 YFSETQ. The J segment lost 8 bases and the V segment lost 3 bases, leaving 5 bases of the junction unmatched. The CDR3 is CASSSRTGDEKLFF. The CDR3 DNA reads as TGCGCCAGCAGCTCCCGGACAGGGGACGAAAAACTGTTTTTT.

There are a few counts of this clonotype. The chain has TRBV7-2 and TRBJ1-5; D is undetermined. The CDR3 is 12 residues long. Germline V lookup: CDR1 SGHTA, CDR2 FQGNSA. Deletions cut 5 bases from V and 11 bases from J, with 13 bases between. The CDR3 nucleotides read TGTGCCAGCAGCCTCCACCTTGAGGCCCAGCATTTT. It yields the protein CASSLHLEAQHF.

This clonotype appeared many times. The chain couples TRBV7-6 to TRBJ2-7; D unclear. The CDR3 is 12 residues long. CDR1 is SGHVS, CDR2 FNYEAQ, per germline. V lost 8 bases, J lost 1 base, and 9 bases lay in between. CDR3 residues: CASATASYEQYF. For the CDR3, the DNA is TGTGCCAGCGCCACGGCTTCCTACGAGCAGTACTTC.

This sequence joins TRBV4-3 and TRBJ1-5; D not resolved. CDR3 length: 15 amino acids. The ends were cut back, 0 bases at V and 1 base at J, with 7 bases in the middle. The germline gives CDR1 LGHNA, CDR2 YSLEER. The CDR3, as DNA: TGCGCCAGCAGCCAAGATTATATCAGCAATCAGCCCCAGCATTTT. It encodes CASSQDYISNQPQHF.